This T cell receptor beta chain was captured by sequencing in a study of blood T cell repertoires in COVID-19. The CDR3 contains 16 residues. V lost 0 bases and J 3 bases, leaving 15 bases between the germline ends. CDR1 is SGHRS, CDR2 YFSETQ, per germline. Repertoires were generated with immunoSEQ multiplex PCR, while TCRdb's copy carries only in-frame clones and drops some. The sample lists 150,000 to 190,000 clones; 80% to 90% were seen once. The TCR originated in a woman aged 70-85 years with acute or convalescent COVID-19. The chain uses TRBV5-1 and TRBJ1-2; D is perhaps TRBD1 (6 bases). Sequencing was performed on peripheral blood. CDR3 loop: CASSLVSRGADYGYTF. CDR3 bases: TGCGCCAGCAGCTTGGTCTCGCGGGGGGCGGACTATGGCTACACCTTC.